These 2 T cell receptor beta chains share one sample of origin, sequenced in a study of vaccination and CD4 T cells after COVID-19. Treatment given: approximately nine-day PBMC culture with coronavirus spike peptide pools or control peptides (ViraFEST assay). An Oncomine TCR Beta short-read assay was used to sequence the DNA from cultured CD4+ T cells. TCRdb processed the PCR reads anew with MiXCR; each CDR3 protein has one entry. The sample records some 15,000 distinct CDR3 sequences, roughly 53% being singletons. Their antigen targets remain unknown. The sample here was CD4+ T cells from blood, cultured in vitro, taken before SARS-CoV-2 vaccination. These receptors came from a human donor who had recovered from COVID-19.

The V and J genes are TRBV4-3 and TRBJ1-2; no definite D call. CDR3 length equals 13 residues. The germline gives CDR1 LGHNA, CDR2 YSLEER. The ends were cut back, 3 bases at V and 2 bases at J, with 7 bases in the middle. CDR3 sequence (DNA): TGCGCCAGCAGCCATGAGCGGAACTATGGCTACACCTTC. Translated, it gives CASSHERNYGYTF.

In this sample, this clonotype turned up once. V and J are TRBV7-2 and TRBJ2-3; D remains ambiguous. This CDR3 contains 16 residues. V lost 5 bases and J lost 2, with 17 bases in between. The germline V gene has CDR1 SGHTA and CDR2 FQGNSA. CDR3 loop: CASSHTLSTTTDTQYF. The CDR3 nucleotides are TGTGCCAGCAGCCATACACTTTCTACGACCACAGATACGCAGTATTTT.